These 16 T cell receptor beta chains originate from one sample sequenced in a study of Graves' ophthalmopathy and Graves' hyperthyroidism. Beta-chain TCR CDR3 regions were amplified from RNA transcripts. HTBI primers were used in a first-round RT-PCR, which preceded a second-round multiplex PCR. TCRdb re-analysed the multiplex PCR reads in MiXCR, keeping a single row per CDR3 protein. The sample comprises 500,000 to 700,000 distinct CDR3 sequences, 35% to 45% of which are singletons, and around 4% rests with the top ten. The sequencing sample was made of peripheral blood or thyroid tissue (not recorded which). All receptors derive from an adult man with Graves' hyperthyroidism.

The rearrangement joins TRBV12-3 or TRBV12-4 to TRBJ2-7, with 12 bases lining up with TRBD2. Unmatched junction bases numbered 5, after V lost 5 bases and J lost 6 bases. The length of the CDR3 is 14 residues. In nucleotides, the CDR3 is TGTGCCAGCAGTCCTCAGACTAGCGGGAGCGAGCAGTACTTC. This sequence encodes CASSPQTSGSEQYF.

This clonotype was recorded many times. This sequence joins TRBV2 and TRBJ2-7; D is perhaps TRBD2 (6 bases). Looked up from germline, CDR1 is SNHLY and CDR2 is FYNNEI. This CDR3 spans 15 amino acids. Trimming pared 1 base from V and 4 bases from J, leaving 14 bases between. This chain's CDR3 is CASSEDGGIKYEQYF. The CDR3 nucleotides are TGTGCCAGCAGTGAAGACGGCGGGATCAAGTACGAGCAGTACTTC.

This clonotype was recorded at least ten times. The chain links TRBV7-8 to TRBJ1-2; the D is unclear. Germline values: CDR1 SGHVS, CDR2 FQNEAQ. Between the trimmed V and J ends, which lost 0 bases and 4 bases, there was a span of 9 bases. The CDR3 covers 14 residues. For the CDR3, the DNA is TGTGCCAGCAGCTTAGCCCAGAACGCCTATGGCTACACCTTC. Its translation: CASSLAQNAYGYTF. The entire variable domain, with the rest obtained from reference TRBV7-8 and TRBJ1-2, is as follows: GAGVSQSPRYKVAKRGQDVALRCDPISGHVSLFWYQQALGQGPEFLTYFQNEAQLDKSGLPSDRFFAERPEGSVSTLKIQRTQQEDSAVYLCASSLAQNAYGYTFGSGTRLTVV.

This clonotype was picked up a small number of times. This chain links TRBV20-1 with TRBJ1-1; a possible D gene is TRBD1 (5 bases). The CDR3 runs to 17 residues. Germline CDR1 is DFQATT and CDR2 is SNEGSKA (reference sequence). The germline V and J ends were trimmed by 2 bases and 4 bases, with 23 bases remaining between them. This CDR3 reads CSARLPPGLAVGTEAFF. As DNA, the CDR3 is TGCAGTGCTAGACTCCCCCCGGGGCTGGCTGTTGGCACTGAAGCTTTCTTT.

Turning to this clonotype: This may stem from a read error, because a much larger clone lies one nucleotide away. V usage is TRBV7-9 and J usage is TRBJ2-2, with D unclear. The CDR3 runs 15 residues. The V gene lost 6 bases and the J gene lost 6 bases, with 17 bases spanning the gap. Germline CDR1 is SEHNR and CDR2 is FQNEAQ (reference sequence). The CDR3 sequence is CASRPSRAAAGELFF. CDR3 nucleotides: TGTGCCAGCAGACCCAGCCGGGCCGCGGCCGGGGAGCTGTTTTTT.

This clonotype was recorded many times. This chain joins TRBV14 and TRBJ2-7, with TRBD2 matching 9 bases. This CDR3 has 18 residues. The V segment lost 0 bases and the J segment 1 base; nucleotides outside the gene matches: 10. In germline, CDR1 is SGHDN, CDR2 FVKESK. The CDR3 bases are TGTGCCAGCAGCCAAGATCCGGGGACTAGCTCGCGGTCCTACGAGCAGTACTTC. The encoded protein is CASSQDPGTSSRSYEQYF.

Ten or more counts support this clonotype. The chain links TRBV6-1 to TRBJ1-1; possible D gene TRBD1, 5 bases. Trimming stripped 1 base from V and 9 bases from J, with 9 bases between. In germline, CDR1 is MNHNS, CDR2 SASEGT. This CDR3 spans 12 amino acids. CDR3: CASSEELGQAFF. The CDR3 DNA reads TGTGCCAGCAGTGAAGAGTTGGGGCAAGCTTTCTTT.

This clonotype was seen more than once but under ten times. V is TRBV27 and J is TRBJ1-2, with 7 nucleotides matching TRBD1. The germline gives CDR1 MNHEY, CDR2 SMNVEV (reference sequence). With V trimmed by 3 bases and J by 6 bases, 7 bases remained unmatched. The CDR3 has 14 amino acids. CDR3 residues: CASSLARGTNGYTF. CDR3 sequence (DNA): TGTGCCAGCAGTTTGGCCAGGGGGACTAATGGCTACACCTTC.

This clonotype has at least ten counts. This chain uses TRBV11-1 with TRBJ2-7; possibly TRBD1 or TRBD2 for D (5 bases each). The CDR3 consists of 17 residues. V was cut by 0 bases and J by 2 bases, with 17 bases left in between. CDR1 and CDR2 from the germline V gene are SGHAT and FQDESV (reference sequence). The CDR3 loop reads CASSLARGGHLPYEQYF. Here the CDR3 DNA reads TGTGCCAGCAGCTTAGCGCGAGGAGGACACCTTCCCTACGAGCAGTACTTC.

This sequence joins TRBV20-1 and TRBJ2-3, with TRBD1 matching 9 bases. Per the germline V gene, CDR1 is DFQATT and CDR2 is SNEGSKA (reference sequence). The CDR3 spans 14 residues. With V trimmed by 2 bases and J by 1 base, 1 base remained unmatched. As DNA, the CDR3 is TGCAGTGCTAGAACAGGGGGCGGCACAGATACGCAGTATTTT. Protein: CSARTGGGTDTQYF.

The genes are TRBV5-5 and TRBJ1-1; TRBD1 matches at 8 bases. Trimming took 4 bases from V and 5 from J; bases not matched to a gene: 7. The CDR3 consists of 14 residues. The germline V gene has CDR1 SGHKS and CDR2 YYEKEE (reference sequence). The CDR3 DNA is TGTGCCAGCAGCCCAACAGGGGGGCTTACTGAAGCTTTCTTT. This sequence encodes CASSPTGGLTEAFF.

The gene calls are TRBV29-1 and TRBJ1-2; 8 bases map to TRBD1. CDR1 and CDR2 (germline): SQVTM, ANQGSEA. Trimming at V came to 1 base and at J to 7 bases, leaving 8 bases not matched to a gene. CDR3 length: 14 residues. CDR3 amino acids: CSVEARQGAAGYTF. The CDR3 bases are TGCAGCGTTGAAGCCCGGCAGGGGGCCGCTGGCTACACCTTC. Combining the CDR3 with reference TRBV29-1 and TRBJ1-2 gives the whole variable domain SAVISQKPSRDICQRGTSLTIQCQVDSQVTMMFWYRQQPGQSLTLIATANQGSEATYESGFVIDKFPISRPNLTFSTLTVSNMSPEDSSIYLCSVEARQGAAGYTFGSGTRLTVV.

The chain couples TRBV12-3 or TRBV12-4 to TRBJ1-6; D not certain. Trimming shortened V by 3 bases and J by 0 bases, and 9 bases separated the two germline ends. The CDR3 length is 16 residues. CDR3 nucleotides: TGTGCCAGCAGTTTTACCAAGAGCTCCTATAATTCACCCCTCCACTTT. It is translated as CASSFTKSSYNSPLHF.

The chain uses TRBV4-1 and TRBJ1-1; 7 bases fit TRBD1. The CDR3 runs to 12 residues. Germline CDR1 and CDR2: MGHRA and YSYEKL. Germline trimming cut 4 bases from V and 6 bases from J; bases unmatched to any gene: 2. CDR3 bases: TGCGCCAGCAGCCGAGGGACAGCTGAAGCTTTCTTT. Its translation: CASSRGTAEAFF.

At least ten counts were recorded for this clonotype. Here the CDR3 DNA reads TGTGCCAGCAGCGTAAGTGGGACTAACCTTTACGAGCAGTACTTC. Translating it yields CASSVSGTNLYEQYF. The chain employs TRBV9 and TRBJ2-7; 7 bases match TRBD2. The CDR3 has 15 residues. The V segment lost 1 base and the J segment 4 bases; nucleotides outside the gene matches: 8. Per the germline V gene, CDR1 is SGDLS and CDR2 is YYNGEE.

This clonotype was seen many times. The V gene is TRBV15, the J gene TRBJ1-2, with D possibly being TRBD1 (5 bases). The germline V gene has CDR1 LNHNV and CDR2 YYDKDF (reference sequence). V gave up 1 base and J gave up 6 bases, with 9 bases separating them. This CDR3 spans 13 amino acids. The CDR3 sequence is CATSRGRVNGYTF. DNA for the CDR3: TGTGCCACCAGCAGAGGCAGGGTTAATGGCTACACCTTC.